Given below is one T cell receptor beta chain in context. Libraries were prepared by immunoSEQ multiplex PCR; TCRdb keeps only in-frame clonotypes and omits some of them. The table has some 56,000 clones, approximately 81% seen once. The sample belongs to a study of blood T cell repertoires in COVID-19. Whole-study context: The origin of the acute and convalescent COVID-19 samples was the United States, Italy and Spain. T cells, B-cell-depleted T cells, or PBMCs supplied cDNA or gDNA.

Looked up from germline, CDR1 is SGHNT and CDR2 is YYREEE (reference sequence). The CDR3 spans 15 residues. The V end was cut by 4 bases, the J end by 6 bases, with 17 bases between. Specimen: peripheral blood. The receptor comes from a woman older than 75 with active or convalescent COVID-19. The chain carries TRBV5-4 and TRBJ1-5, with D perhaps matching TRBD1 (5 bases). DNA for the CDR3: TGTGCCAGCAGCCCAGCTGCAGGGAAGGGTCAGCCCCAGCATTTT. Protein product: CASSPAAGKGQPQHF. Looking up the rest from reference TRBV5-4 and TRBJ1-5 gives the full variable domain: ETGVTQSPTHLIKTRGQQVTLRCSSQSGHNTVSWYQQALGQGPQFIFQYYREEENGRGNFPPRFSGLQFPNYSSELNVNALELDDSALYLCASSPAAGKGQPQHFGDGTRLSIL.